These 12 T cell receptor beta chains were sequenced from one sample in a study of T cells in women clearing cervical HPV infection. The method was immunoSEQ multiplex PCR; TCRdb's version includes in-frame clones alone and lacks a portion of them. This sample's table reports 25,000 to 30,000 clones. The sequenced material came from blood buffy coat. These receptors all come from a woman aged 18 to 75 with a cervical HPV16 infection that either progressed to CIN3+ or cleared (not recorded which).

The DNA read from the CDR3 is TGTGCCAGCAGCAAACAGGGCGCCTACGAG. Its protein is CASSKQGAYE. Given in full, the CDR3 is CASSKQGAYEQYF. This chain links TRBV7-9 with TRBJ2-7; D is possibly TRBD1 (6 bases). The sequenced fragment ends 3 residues before the CDR3 boundary, so the rest is inferred from the germline J gene. Trimming removed 5 bases from V and 2 bases from J, with 10 bases in between. The CDR3 spans 13 residues. Per the germline V gene, CDR1 is SEHNR and CDR2 is FQNEAQ (reference sequence). The full variable domain, with the rest looked up from reference TRBV7-9 and TRBJ2-7, is DTGVSQNPRHKITKRGQNVTFRCDPISEHNRLYWYRQTLGQGPEFLTYFQNEAQLEKSRLLSDRFSAERPKGSFSTLEIQRTEQGDSAMYLCASSKQGAYEQYFGPGTRLTVT.

The covered CDR3 bases are TGTGCCAGCAGCCCTGAAAGGGACTATGGC. Residues: CASSPERDYG. The entire CDR3 reads CASSPERDYGYTF. This chain links TRBV5-4 with TRBJ1-2; D is unclear. The CDR3 is cut off 3 residues early in the read; its end comes from the germline J gene. V was clipped by 4 bases and J by 3 bases, with 10 bases between them. Per germline, CDR1 SGHNT and CDR2 YYREEE (reference sequence). The CDR3 is made up of 13 amino acids. The variable domain in full, completed from reference TRBV5-4 and TRBJ1-2, reads ETGVTQSPTHLIKTRGQQVTLRCSSQSGHNTVSWYQQALGQGPQFIFQYYREEENGRGNFPPRFSGLQFPNYSSELNVNALELDDSALYLCASSPERDYGYTFGSGTRLTVV.

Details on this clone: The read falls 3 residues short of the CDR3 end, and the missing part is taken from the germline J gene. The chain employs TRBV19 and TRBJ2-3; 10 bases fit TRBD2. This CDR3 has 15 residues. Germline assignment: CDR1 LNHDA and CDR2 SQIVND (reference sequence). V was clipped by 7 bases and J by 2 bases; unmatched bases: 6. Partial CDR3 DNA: TGTGCCAGTACGGAGCGGGGGGGCCTCACAGATACG. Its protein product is CASTERGGLTDT. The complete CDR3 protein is CASTERGGLTDTQYF.

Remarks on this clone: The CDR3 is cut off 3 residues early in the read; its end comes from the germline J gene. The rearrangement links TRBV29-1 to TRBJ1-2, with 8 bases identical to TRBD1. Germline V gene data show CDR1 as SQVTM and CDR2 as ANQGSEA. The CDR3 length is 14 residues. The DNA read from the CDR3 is TGCAGCGTTTCGACGGACAGGGAATTTAGAGGC. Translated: CSVSTDREFRG. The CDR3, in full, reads CSVSTDREFRGYTF.

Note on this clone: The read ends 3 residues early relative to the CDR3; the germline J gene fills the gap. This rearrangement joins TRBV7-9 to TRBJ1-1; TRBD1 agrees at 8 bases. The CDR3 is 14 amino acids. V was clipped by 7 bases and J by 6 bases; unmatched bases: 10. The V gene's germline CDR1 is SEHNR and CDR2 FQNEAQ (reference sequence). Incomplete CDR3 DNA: TGTGCCAGCACCCCCCGGCCGACAGGGGCTGAA. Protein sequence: CASTPRPTGAE. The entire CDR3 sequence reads CASTPRPTGAEAFF.

The CDR3 reads CASNAYSGANVLTF. The CDR3 DNA, read in part, is TGCGCCAGCAACGCCTACTCTGGGGCCAACGTC. J is TRBJ2-6 and V is TRBV5-1; D is unresolved. The CDR3 is cut off 3 residues early in the read; its end comes from the germline J gene. CDR1 SGHRS and CDR2 YFSETQ come from the germline V gene. The CDR3 consists of 14 residues. The V end was cut by 6 bases, the J end by 0 bases, with 7 bases between. Full variable domain (remainder filled in from reference TRBV5-1 and TRBJ2-6): KAGVTQTPRYLIKTRGQQVTLSCSPISGHRSVSWYQQTPGQGLQFLFEYFSETQRNKGNFPGRFSGRQFSNSRSEMNVSTLELGDSALYLCASNAYSGANVLTFGAGSRLTVL.

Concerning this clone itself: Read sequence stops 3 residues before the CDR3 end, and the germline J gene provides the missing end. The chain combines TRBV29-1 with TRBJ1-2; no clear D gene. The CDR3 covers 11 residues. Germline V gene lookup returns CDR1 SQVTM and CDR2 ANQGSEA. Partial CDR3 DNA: TGCAGCGCTCAATCCCAGTGGGGC. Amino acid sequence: CSAQSQWG. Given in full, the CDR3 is CSAQSQWGYTF.

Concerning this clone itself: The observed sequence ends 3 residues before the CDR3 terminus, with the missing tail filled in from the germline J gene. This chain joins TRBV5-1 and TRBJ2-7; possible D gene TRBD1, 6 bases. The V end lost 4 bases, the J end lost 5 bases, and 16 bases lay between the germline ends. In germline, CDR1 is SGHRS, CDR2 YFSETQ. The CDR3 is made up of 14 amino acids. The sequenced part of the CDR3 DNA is TGCGCCAGCAGCCCCGGGACAAGGAGTCACGAG. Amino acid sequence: CASSPGTRSHE. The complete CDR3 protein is CASSPGTRSHEQYF.

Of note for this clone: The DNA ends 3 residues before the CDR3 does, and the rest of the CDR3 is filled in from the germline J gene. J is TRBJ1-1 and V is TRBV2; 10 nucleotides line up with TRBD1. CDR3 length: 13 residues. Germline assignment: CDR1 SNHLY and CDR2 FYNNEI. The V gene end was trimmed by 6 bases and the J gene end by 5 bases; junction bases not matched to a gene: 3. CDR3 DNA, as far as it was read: TGTGCCAGCAGCGGGACAGGGGTTACTGAA. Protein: CASSGTGVTE. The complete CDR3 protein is CASSGTGVTEAFF.

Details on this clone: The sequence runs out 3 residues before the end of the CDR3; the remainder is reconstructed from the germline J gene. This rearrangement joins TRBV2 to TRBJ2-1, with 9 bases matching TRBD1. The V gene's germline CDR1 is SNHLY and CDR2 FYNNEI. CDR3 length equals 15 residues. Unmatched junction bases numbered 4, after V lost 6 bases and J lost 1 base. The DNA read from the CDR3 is TGTGCCAGCAGGAGGGGGACAGGGTCCTACAATGAG. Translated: CASRRGTGSYNE. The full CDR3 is CASRRGTGSYNEQFF.

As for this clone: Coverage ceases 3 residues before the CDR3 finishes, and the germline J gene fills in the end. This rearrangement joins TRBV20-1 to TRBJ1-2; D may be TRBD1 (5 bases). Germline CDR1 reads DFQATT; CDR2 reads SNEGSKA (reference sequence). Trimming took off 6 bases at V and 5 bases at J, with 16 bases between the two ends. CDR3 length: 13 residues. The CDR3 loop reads CSAAQGVRYGYTF. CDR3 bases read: TGCAGTGCGGCTCAGGGCGTTCGGTATGGC.

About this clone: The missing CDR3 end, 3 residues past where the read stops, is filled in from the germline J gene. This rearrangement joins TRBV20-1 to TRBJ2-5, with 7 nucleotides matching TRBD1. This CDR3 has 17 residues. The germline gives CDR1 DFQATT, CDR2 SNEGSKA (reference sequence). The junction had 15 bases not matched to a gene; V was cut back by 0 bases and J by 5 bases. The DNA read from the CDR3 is TGCAGTGCTAGAGATGGGGGTCTGCGTGGCAGGGGGGAGACC. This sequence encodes CSARDGGLRGRGET. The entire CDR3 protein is CSARDGGLRGRGETQYF.